One T cell receptor (beta chain) is described in this entry. The antigen is unknown. The table came from immunoSEQ multiplex PCR; TCRdb's copy has only in-frame clones and leaves some out. Here the sample spans tens of thousands of clones, 88% being singletons. This entry belongs to a study of cytomegalovirus exposure and HLA in healthy donors. Study outcomes and limitations: The classifier reportedly diagnosed cytomegalovirus status with high specificity and sensitivity. Researchers counted roughly 160 TCR beta chains as cytomegalovirus-associated. Specificity for CMV antigens was confirmed in vitro for three of the CMV-associated chains.

V was clipped by 4 bases and J by 4 bases, with 16 bases between them. Germline loops: CDR1 SEHNR, CDR2 FQNEAQ (reference sequence). The CDR3 covers 15 residues. Sample: PBMCs. The chain joins TRBV7-9 to TRBJ1-2; weak D call: TRBD1 (5 bases). The TCR originated in a woman aged 25-40 years in good health and CMV-seronegative. CDR3 protein: CASSSPGRESYGYTF. In DNA form, the CDR3 reads TGTGCCAGCAGCTCTCCAGGGCGGGAAAGCTATGGCTACACCTTC.